This TCR beta chain was captured in a study of cytomegalovirus exposure and HLA in healthy donors. The wider study: Earlier sequencing of 200 million or so T cells yielded 90 million to 140 million unique TCR beta sequences. HLA-typed donors contributed about 85 million unique TCRs, which were held in an early data release.

Findings and caveats of the study: Later work found most CMV-associated TCR beta chains apparently HLA-restricted. What was likely a sequencing artifact was a cluster of highly shared sequence variants.

A word on this clone: The target antigen is unknown.

Researchers ran the PCR with 60 Vbeta and 13 Jbeta primers. Method: immunoSEQ multiplex PCR; TCRdb's copy keeps in-frame clones and lacks some. Of over 100,000 clones listed, about 74% are singletons. Sequenced sample: PBMCs. This TCR derives from a male donor in good health and CMV-seronegative.

CDR3 coding DNA: TGCGCCAACCGGACGGGGTCTGTGCAGTACTTC. This gives the protein CANRTGSVQYF. The chain recombines TRBV10-1 with TRBJ2-7; perhaps TRBD2 as D (5 bases). Germline CDR1 is WNHNN and CDR2 is SYGVQD (reference sequence). The CDR3 spans 11 residues. The V and J ends lost 10 bases and 9 bases respectively, with 16 bases between them.